This T cell receptor (beta chain) stems from a study of T cells in Graves' hyperthyroidism and ophthalmopathy. If no ophthalmopathy progression occurred within 18 months, Graves' hyperthyroidism was stable. Aged 18 to 65, the patients had hyperthyroidism that was newly diagnosed and had lasted under 2 months. V shed 7 bases, J shed 2 bases, and the junction held 7 bases outside the gene matches. There are 13 residues in the CDR3. CDR1 is SQVTM, CDR2 ANQGSEA, per germline. Template material for amplifying TCR beta CDR3 regions consisted of RNA transcripts. An initial round of RT-PCR targeting the TCR CDR3 relied on the HTBI primer set. TCRdb re-derived calls from the multiplex PCR reads in MiXCR, one entry per CDR3 protein. There are some 510,000 distinct CDR3 sequences in the sample; 20% to 25% occur only once, and roughly 29% lies in the top ten.

The V call is TRBV29-1, the J call TRBJ2-7; the match to TRBD1 covers 8 bases. The specimen was blood. The source is a man younger than 30 with Graves' hyperthyroidism. CDR3 sequence reads: CSARGLFTYEQYF. The CDR3 DNA is TGCAGCGCCAGGGGGCTCTTTACCTACGAGCAGTACTTC.